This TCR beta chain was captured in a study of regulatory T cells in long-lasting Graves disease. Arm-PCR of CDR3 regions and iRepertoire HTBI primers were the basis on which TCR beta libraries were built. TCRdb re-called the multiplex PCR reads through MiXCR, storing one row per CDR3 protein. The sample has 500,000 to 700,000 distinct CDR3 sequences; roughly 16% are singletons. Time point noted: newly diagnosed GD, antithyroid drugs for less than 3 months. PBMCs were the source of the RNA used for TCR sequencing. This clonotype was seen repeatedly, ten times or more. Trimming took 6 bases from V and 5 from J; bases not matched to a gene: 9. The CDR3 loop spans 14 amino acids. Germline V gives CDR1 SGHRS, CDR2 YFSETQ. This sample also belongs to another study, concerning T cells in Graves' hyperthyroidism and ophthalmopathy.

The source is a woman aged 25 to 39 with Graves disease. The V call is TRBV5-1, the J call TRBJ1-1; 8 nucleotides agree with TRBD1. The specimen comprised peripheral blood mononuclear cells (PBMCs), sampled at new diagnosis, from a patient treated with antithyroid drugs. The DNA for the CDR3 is TGCGCCAGCAATGGGGGACAGGATGGGACTGAAGCTTTCTTT. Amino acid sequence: CASNGGQDGTEAFF.